A single sample gave rise to the 6 T cell receptor beta chains below, sequenced in a study of blood T cell repertoires in COVID-19. Repertoires were generated with immunoSEQ multiplex PCR, while TCRdb's copy carries only in-frame clones and drops some. The profile shows roughly 190,000 clones, roughly 88% of them singletons. The specimen was peripheral blood. These receptor sequences come from a woman aged 40 to 50 who had recovered from COVID-19.

This clone showed up just once. V gene TRBV28 combines with J gene TRBJ2-1; 7 nucleotides align to TRBD2. This CDR3 has 14 amino acids. Trimming at V came to 6 bases and at J to 8 bases, leaving 10 bases not matched to a gene. Germline V lookup: CDR1 MDHEN, CDR2 SYDVKM. The CDR3 protein is CASSSLGRPYEQFF. CDR3 nucleotide sequence: TGTGCCAGCAGCTCTCTCGGGAGGCCGTATGAGCAGTTCTTC.

This clone showed up just a few times. The chain couples TRBV18 to TRBJ1-5; a weak D match, TRBD1 (6 bases). This CDR3 region has 14 residues. The V and J ends lost 2 bases and 7 bases respectively, with 12 bases between them. Per germline, CDR1 KGHSH and CDR2 LQKENI. The CDR3: CASSPTGGQQPQHF. CDR3 bases: TGTGCCAGCTCACCAACGGGGGGCCAGCAGCCCCAGCATTTT.

The genes are TRBV4-2 and TRBJ2-2; D is possibly TRBD1 (6 bases). There are 14 residues in the CDR3. Germline CDR1 LGHNA, CDR2 YNFKEQ. Deletions cut 6 bases from V and 1 base from J, with 9 bases between. CDR3 residues: CASRDRGNTGELFF. The DNA for the CDR3 is TGTGCCAGCAGGGACAGAGGGAACACCGGGGAGCTGTTTTTT.

V usage is TRBV11-3 and J usage is TRBJ2-1; 9 bases map to TRBD2. The length of the CDR3 is 15 residues. Germline V lookup: CDR1 SGHNT, CDR2 YENEEA. The ends lost 2 bases at V and 5 bases at J; junction bases unmatched: 4. As DNA, the CDR3 is TGTGCCAGCAGCTTAATGGCGGGAGGGCACAATGAGCAGTTCTTC. This encodes CASSLMAGGHNEQFF.

The genes are TRBV29-1 and TRBJ2-5; D is possibly TRBD1 (5 bases). CDR1 and CDR2 (germline): SQVTM, ANQGSEA. The CDR3 has 13 residues. Between the trimmed V and J ends, which lost 4 bases and 1 base, there was a span of 10 bases. CDR3 protein: CSVVETAQETQYF. CDR3 in DNA: TGCAGCGTTGTTGAGACAGCCCAAGAGACCCAGTACTTC. The full variable domain, with the rest looked up from reference TRBV29-1 and TRBJ2-5, is SAVISQKPSRDICQRGTSLTIQCQVDSQVTMMFWYRQQPGQSLTLIATANQGSEATYESGFVIDKFPISRPNLTFSTLTVSNMSPEDSSIYLCSVVETAQETQYFGPGTRLLVL.

V gene TRBV30 combines with J gene TRBJ2-3, with D maybe TRBD2 (5 bases). The V gene lost 7 bases and the J gene lost 0 bases, with 14 bases spanning the gap. Germline CDR1 GTSNPN, CDR2 SVGIG (reference sequence). CDR3 length: 14 residues. Here the CDR3 DNA reads TGTGCCTCCTCTACGGGGTCTAGCACAGATACGCAGTATTTT. Translating gives CASSTGSSTDTQYF.